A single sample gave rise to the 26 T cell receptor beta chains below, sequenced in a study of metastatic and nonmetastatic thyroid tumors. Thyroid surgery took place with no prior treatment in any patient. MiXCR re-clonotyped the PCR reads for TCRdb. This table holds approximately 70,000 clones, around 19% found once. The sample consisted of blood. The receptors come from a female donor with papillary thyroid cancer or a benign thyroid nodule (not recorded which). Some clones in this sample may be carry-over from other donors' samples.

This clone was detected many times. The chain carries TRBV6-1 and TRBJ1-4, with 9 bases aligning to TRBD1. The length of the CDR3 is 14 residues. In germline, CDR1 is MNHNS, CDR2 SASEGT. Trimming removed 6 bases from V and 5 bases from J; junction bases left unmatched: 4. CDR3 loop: CASRMGQGNEKLFF. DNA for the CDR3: TGTGCCAGCAGAATGGGACAGGGAAATGAAAAACTGTTTTTT.

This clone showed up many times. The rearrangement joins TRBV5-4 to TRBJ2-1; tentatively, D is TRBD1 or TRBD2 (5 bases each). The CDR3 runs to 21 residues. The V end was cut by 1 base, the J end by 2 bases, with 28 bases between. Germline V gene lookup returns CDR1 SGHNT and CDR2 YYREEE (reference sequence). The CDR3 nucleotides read TGTGCCAGCAGCTTGATCGGTGGGACGGTTGTTGCCGAGGTCGCCTACAATGAGCAGTTCTTC. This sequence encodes CASSLIGGTVVAEVAYNEQFF.

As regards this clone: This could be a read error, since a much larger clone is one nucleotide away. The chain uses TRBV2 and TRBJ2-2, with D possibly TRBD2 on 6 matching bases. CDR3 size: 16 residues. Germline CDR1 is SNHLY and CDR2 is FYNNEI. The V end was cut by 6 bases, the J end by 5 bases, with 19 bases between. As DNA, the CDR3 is TGTGCCAGCAGACAGAAGGTTGGACTATCAACCGGGGAGCTGTTTTTT. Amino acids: CASRQKVGLSTGELFF.

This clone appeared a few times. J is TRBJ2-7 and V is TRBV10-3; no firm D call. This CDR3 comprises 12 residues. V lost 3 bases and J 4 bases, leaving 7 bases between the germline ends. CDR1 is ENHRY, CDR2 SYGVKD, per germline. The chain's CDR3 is CAISERSYEQYV. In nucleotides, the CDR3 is TGTGCCATCAGTGAACGGTCGTACGAGCAGTACGTC.

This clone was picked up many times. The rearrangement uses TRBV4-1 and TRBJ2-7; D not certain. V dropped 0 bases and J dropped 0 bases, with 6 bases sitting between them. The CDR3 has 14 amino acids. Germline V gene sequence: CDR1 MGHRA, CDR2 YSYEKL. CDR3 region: CASSQDYNSYEQYF. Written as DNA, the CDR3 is TGCGCCAGCAGCCAAGACTACAACTCCTACGAGCAGTACTTC.

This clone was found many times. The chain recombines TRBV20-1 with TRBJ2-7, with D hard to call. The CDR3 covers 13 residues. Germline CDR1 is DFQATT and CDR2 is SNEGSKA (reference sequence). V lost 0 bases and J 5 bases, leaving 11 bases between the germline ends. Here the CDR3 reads CSARDRAANEQYF. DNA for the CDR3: TGCAGTGCTAGAGATAGGGCAGCTAACGAGCAGTACTTC.

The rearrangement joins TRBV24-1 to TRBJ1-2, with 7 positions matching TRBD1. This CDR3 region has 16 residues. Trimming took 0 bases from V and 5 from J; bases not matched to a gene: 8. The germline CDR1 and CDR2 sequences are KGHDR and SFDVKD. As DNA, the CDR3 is TGTGCCACCAGTGATTTGCAAAGGACAGGCGAGTATGGCTACACCTTC. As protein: CATSDLQRTGEYGYTF.

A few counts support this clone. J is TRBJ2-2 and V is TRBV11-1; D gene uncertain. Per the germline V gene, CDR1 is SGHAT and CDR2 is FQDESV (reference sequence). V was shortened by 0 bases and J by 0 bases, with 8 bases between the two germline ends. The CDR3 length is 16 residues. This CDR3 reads CASSLAFSSNTGELFF. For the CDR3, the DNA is TGTGCCAGCAGCTTAGCGTTCTCCTCGAACACCGGGGAGCTGTTTTTT.

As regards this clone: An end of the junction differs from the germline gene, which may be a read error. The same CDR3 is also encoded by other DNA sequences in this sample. In DNA, the CDR3 is TGTGCCAGCAGGTTCCCAGGACAGGGGCATGGTTACACCTTC. Translation gives CASRFPGQGHGYTF. The V and J genes are TRBV27 and TRBJ1-2, with TRBD1 matching 9 bases. The CDR3 covers 14 residues. The germline V gene has CDR1 MNHEY and CDR2 SMNVEV (reference sequence).

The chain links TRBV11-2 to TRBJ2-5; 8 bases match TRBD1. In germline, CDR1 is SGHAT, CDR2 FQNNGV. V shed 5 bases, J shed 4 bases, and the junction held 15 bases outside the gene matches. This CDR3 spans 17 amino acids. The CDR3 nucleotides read TGTGCCAGCAGCCCCCCGGGACAGGCAGTCGGGGGAGAGACCCAGTACTTC. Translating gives CASSPPGQAVGGETQYF.

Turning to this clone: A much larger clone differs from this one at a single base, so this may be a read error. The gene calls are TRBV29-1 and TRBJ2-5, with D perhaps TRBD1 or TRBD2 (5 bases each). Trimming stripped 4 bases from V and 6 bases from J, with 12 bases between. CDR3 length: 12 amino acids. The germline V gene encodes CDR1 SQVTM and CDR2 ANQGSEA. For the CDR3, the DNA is TGCAGCGTTGTGGGGGTCAGGAAGACCCAGTACTTC. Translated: CSVVGVRKTQYF.

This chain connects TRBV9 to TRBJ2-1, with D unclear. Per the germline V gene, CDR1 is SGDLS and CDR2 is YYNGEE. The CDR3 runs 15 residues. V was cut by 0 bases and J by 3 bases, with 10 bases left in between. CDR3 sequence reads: CASSVDAAHYNEQFF. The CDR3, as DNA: TGTGCCAGCAGCGTAGACGCGGCCCACTACAATGAGCAGTTCTTC.

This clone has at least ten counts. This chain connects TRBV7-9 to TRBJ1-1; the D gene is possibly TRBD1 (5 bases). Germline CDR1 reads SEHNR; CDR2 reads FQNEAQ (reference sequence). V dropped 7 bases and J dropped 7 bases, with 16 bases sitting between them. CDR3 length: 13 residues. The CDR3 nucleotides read TGTGCCAGCACCCTCCGGGAAACAGGTGAAGCTTTCTTT. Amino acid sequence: CASTLRETGEAFF.

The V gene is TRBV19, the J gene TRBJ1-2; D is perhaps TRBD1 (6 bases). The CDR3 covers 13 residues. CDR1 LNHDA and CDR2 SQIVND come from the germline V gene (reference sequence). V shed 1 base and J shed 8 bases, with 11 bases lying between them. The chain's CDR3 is CASSIVQGGGYTF. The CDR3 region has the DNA TGTGCCAGTAGTATAGTACAGGGTGGCGGCTACACCTTC.

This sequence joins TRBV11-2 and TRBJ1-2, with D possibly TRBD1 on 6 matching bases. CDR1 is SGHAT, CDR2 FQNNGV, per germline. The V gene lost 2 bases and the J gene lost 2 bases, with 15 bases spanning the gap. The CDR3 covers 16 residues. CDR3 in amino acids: CASSLWARGANYGYTF. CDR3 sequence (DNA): TGTGCCAGCAGCTTATGGGCCAGGGGCGCGAACTATGGCTACACCTTC.

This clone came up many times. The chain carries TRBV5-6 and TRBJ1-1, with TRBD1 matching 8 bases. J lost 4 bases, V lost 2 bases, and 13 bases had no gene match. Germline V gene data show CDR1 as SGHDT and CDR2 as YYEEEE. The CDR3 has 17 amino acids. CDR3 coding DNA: TGTGCCAGCAGCTTCGCAGGGGGCGCGAGAAGGGGCACTGAAGCTTTCTTT. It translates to CASSFAGGARRGTEAFF.

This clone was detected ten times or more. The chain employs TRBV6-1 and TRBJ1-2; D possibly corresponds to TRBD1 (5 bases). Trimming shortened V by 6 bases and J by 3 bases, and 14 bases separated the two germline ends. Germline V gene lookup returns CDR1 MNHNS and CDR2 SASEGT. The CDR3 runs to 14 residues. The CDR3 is CASRRQLTDYGYTF. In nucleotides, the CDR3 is TGTGCCAGCAGGCGACAGCTTACCGACTATGGCTACACCTTC.

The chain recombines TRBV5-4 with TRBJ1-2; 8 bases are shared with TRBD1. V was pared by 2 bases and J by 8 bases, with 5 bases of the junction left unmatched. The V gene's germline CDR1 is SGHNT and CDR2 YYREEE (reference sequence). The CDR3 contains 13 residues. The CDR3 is CASSFDRDRGYTF. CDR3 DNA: TGTGCCAGCAGCTTTGACCGGGACAGGGGCTACACCTTC.

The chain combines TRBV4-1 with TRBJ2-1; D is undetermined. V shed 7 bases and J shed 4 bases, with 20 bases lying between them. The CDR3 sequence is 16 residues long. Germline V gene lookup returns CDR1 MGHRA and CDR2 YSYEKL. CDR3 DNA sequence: TGCGCCAGCATCCCCGCTACAGTGGGCACTTACAATGAGCAGTTCTTC. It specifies CASIPATVGTYNEQFF.

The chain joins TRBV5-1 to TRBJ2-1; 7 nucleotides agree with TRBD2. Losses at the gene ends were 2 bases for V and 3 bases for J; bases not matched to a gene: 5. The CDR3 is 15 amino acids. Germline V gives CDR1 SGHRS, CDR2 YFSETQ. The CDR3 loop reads CASSLGGSGYNEQFF. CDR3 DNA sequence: TGCGCCAGCAGCTTAGGCGGGAGCGGCTACAATGAGCAGTTCTTC.

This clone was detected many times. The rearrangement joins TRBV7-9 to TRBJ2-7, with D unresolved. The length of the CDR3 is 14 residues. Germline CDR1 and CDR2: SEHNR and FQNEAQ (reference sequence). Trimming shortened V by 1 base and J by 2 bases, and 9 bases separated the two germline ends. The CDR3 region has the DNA TGTGCCAGCAGCTTAGACGGTGGGACCTACGAGCAGTACTTC. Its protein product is CASSLDGGTYEQYF.

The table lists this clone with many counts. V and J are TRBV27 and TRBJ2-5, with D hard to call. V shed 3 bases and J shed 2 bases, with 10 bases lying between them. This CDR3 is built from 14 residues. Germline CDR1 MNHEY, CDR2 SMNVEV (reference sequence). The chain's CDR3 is CASSLTSRQETQYF. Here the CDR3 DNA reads TGTGCCAGCAGTTTGACGAGTAGGCAAGAGACCCAGTACTTC.

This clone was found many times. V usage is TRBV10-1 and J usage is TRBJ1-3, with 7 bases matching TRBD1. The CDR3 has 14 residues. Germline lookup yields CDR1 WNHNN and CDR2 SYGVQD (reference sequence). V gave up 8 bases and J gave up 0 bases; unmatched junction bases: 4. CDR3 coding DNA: TGCGCCAGCCGATCAGGGGGCTCTGGAAACACCATATATTTT. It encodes CASRSGGSGNTIYF.

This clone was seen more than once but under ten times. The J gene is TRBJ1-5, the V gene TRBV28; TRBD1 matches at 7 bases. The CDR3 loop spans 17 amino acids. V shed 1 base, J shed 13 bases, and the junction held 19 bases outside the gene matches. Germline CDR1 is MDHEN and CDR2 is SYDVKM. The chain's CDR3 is CASSLSGTAYSNQQQHF. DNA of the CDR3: TGTGCCAGCAGTTTATCCGGGACAGCGTATAGCAATCAGCAACAGCATTTT.

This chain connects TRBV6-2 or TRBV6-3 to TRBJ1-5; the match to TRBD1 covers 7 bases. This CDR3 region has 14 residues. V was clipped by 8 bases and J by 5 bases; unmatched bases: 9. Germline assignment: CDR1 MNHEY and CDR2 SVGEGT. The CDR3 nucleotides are TGTGCCAGCGAAGAGGGAGGGGGCGATCAGCCCCAGCATTTT. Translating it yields CASEEGGGDQPQHF.

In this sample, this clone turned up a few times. In DNA, the CDR3 is TGTGCCAGCAGTTACCAGCGCGTTTACTCCTACAATGAGCAGTTCTTC. Residues: CASSYQRVYSYNEQFF. V and J are TRBV6-6 and TRBJ2-1, with unresolved D. Germline CDR1 and CDR2: MNHNY and SVGAGI (reference sequence). V lost 2 bases and J 0 bases, leaving 11 bases between the germline ends. The length of the CDR3 is 16 residues.